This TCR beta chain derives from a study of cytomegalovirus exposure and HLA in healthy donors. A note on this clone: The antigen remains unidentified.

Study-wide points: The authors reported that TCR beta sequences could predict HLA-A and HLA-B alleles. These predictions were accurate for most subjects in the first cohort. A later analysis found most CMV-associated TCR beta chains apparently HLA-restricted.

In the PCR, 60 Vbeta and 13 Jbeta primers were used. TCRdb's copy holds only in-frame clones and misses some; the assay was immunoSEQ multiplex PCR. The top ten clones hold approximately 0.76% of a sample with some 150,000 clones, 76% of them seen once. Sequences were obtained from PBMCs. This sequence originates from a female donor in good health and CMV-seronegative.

This CDR3 reads CASSLKVDSEQFF. Here the CDR3 DNA reads TGTGCCAGCAGTTTAAAGGTCGACAGTGAGCAGTTCTTC. The gene calls are TRBV27 and TRBJ2-1; TRBD1 might be the D (5 bases). Per the germline V gene, CDR1 is MNHEY and CDR2 is SMNVEV (reference sequence). The CDR3 has 13 residues. V dropped 2 bases and J dropped 9 bases, with 11 bases sitting between them.